This T cell receptor beta chain was recovered during a study of T cells in localized non-small cell lung cancer. Germline CDR1 is SGHRS and CDR2 is YFSETQ. The V end was cut by 1 base, the J end by 3 bases, with 6 bases between. The CDR3 loop spans 13 amino acids. Concerning this clone itself: Its specificity is unknown.

Study observations and caveats: Median detection of top 100 tumor clones in adjacent lung was 57 clones.

Profiled with immunoSEQ multiplex PCR; TCRdb holds only in-frame clones, not every one. The sample contains some 55,000 clones, around 81% of which appear only once. J is TRBJ2-3 and V is TRBV5-1; D perhaps matches TRBD1 (5 bases). The specimen was peripheral blood, collected before any cancer treatment. The TCR originated in a female donor aged 60 or older with stage II squamous cell lung carcinoma. Written as DNA, the CDR3 is TGCGCCAGCAGCTTGCAGGGAACAGATACGCAGTATTTT. This translates into CASSLQGTDTQYF.